This entry is about one T cell receptor (beta chain). Patients from Seattle were sampled longitudinally, starting during active infection. The CDR3 totals 14 residues. Germline-derived CDR1 and CDR2 are SGHAT and FQDESV (reference sequence). The V and J ends lost 7 bases and 2 bases respectively, with 12 bases between them. Per the authors' pipeline: Amplification from reference gene primers served as the basis for estimated nucleated cell counts. Measured with immunoSEQ multiplex PCR; TCRdb has only the in-frame clones, and not every one. V, J and clone size are those of that table, while D and trimming were read from the DNA. The sample lists about 480,000 clones; 89% were seen once. The data derive from a study of blood T cell repertoires in COVID-19. The wider study: Nucleic acid was either cDNA or gDNA, and it came from T cells, B-cell-depleted T cells, or PBMCs.

The sequence derives from a man younger than 35 with COVID-19, enrolled during active disease. Sequencing was carried out using peripheral blood. V is TRBV11-1 and J is TRBJ2-1, with D maybe TRBD1 (7 bases). In nucleotides, the CDR3 is TGTGCCAGCATCAGGGGGGCCGCCTACAATGAGCAGTTCTTC. It encodes CASIRGAAYNEQFF.